This T cell receptor beta chain was identified during a study of blood T cell repertoires in COVID-19. Overall study: T cells, B-cell-depleted T cells, or PBMCs supplied cDNA or gDNA.

Authors' processing steps: From reference gene primer amplification, estimates of nucleated cell counts were derived. Generated by immunoSEQ multiplex PCR, the TCRdb table keeps only in-frame clones and is missing some. V, J and clone size are those of that table, while D and trimming were read from the DNA. Altogether approximately 210,000 clones are present, over 75% being singletons, with the ten largest covering approximately 3.1%. Trimming shortened V by 4 bases and J by 4 bases, and 20 bases separated the two germline ends. The CDR3 runs to 17 residues. The germline V gene has CDR1 LGHNT and CDR2 FRNRAP. This clone appeared a few times. Participants spanned ages roughly 18 to 95 years and resided in 20 to 30 US areas.

This clonotype was obtained from a woman aged 55-70 years who had recovered from COVID-19. Sample: PBMCs or T cells enriched from blood (not recorded which). V usage is TRBV12-5 and J usage is TRBJ1-5; tentative D call: TRBD1 (6 bases). DNA of the CDR3: TGTGCTAGTGGTTCAAAACAGGGTAACAGTGGTAATCAGCCCCAGCATTTT. It codes for CASGSKQGNSGNQPQHF.